The rows below give T cell receptor beta chains drawn from one sample of a study of cytomegalovirus exposure and HLA in healthy donors. Method: immunoSEQ multiplex PCR; TCRdb's copy keeps in-frame clones and lacks some. Of 69,000 or so clones in the sample, 60% to 75% were seen once. Sequencing used PBMCs. These receptor sequences come from a woman aged 55-70 years in good health and CMV-seropositive. Both conserved end residues are part of each CDR3. Each record gives: CDR3 length, clone size, V gene, D gene, J gene, CDR3 protein, CDR3 DNA. A D gene is named only where the DNA matches it firmly. Only some rows state a clone size, as once, few, many or a class for expanded clones.

CDR3 length: 15
clone size: .
V gene: TRBV6-5
D gene: .
J gene: TRBJ1-2
CDR3 protein: CASSYYSGGNYGYTF
CDR3 DNA: TGTGCCAGCAGTTACTATTCGGGGGGTAACTATGGCTACACCTTC

CDR3 length: 14
clone size: .
V gene: TRBV6-6
D gene: .
J gene: TRBJ1-5
CDR3 protein: CASRVGQGSQPQHF
CDR3 DNA: TGTGCCAGCAGAGTAGGCCAGGGAAGTCAGCCCCAGCATTTT

CDR3 length: 10
clone size: once
V gene: TRBV7-7
D gene: .
J gene: TRBJ2-1
CDR3 protein: CAGPRSEQFF
CDR3 DNA: TGTGCCGGTCCGCGGTCTGAGCAGTTCTTC

CDR3 length: 13
clone size: few
V gene: TRBV25-1
D gene: TRBD1
J gene: TRBJ1-1
CDR3 protein: CASTGQMNTEAFF
CDR3 DNA: TGTGCCAGCACGGGACAGATGAACACTGAAGCTTTCTTT

CDR3 length: 14
clone size: .
V gene: TRBV27
D gene: .
J gene: TRBJ1-6
CDR3 protein: CASSSRRENSPLHF
CDR3 DNA: TGTGCCAGCAGTTCCCGGCGGGAAAATTCACCCCTCCACTTT

CDR3 length: 14
clone size: .
V gene: TRBV5-1
D gene: .
J gene: TRBJ2-1
CDR3 protein: CASSLAASANEQFF
CDR3 DNA: TGCGCCAGCAGCTTGGCGGCCAGCGCGAATGAGCAGTTCTTC

CDR3 length: 13
clone size: .
V gene: TRBV14
D gene: .
J gene: TRBJ1-2
CDR3 protein: CASSQVADYGYTF
CDR3 DNA: TGTGCCAGCAGCCAAGTGGCGGACTATGGCTACACCTTC

CDR3 length: 15
clone size: .
V gene: TRBV5-4
D gene: .
J gene: TRBJ2-7
CDR3 protein: CASSPGGGVLYEQYF
CDR3 DNA: TGTGCCAGCAGCCCCGGAGGGGGGGTTCTCTACGAGCAGTACTTC

CDR3 length: 15
clone size: .
V gene: TRBV6-1
D gene: .
J gene: TRBJ1-5
CDR3 protein: CASSVGAVSNQPQHF
CDR3 DNA: TGTGCCAGCAGTGTAGGGGCAGTTAGCAATCAGCCCCAGCATTTT

CDR3 length: 14
clone size: .
V gene: TRBV2
D gene: TRBD2
J gene: TRBJ2-5
CDR3 protein: CASSVLAGRETQYF
CDR3 DNA: TGTGCCAGCAGTGTGTTAGCGGGGAGAGAGACCCAGTACTTC

CDR3 length: 16
clone size: few
V gene: TRBV6-6
D gene: .
J gene: TRBJ1-4
CDR3 protein: CASSRGQRNVDEKLFF
CDR3 DNA: TGTGCCAGCAGCCGAGGACAGCGGAACGTAGATGAAAAACTGTTTTTT

CDR3 length: 12
clone size: .
V gene: TRBV10-3
D gene: .
J gene: TRBJ1-2
CDR3 protein: CAISEGGYGYTF
CDR3 DNA: TGTGCCATCAGTGAGGGCGGGTATGGCTACACCTTC

CDR3 length: 16
clone size: .
V gene: TRBV2
D gene: .
J gene: TRBJ1-2
CDR3 protein: CASSTWTGAGDYGYTF
CDR3 DNA: TGTGCCAGCAGTACCTGGACCGGGGCGGGGGACTATGGCTACACCTTC

CDR3 length: 14
clone size: .
V gene: TRBV7-3
D gene: .
J gene: TRBJ1-1
CDR3 protein: CASSLTREGTEAFF
CDR3 DNA: TGTGCCAGCAGCTTAACGAGGGAGGGGACTGAAGCTTTCTTT

CDR3 length: 16
clone size: .
V gene: TRBV7-2
D gene: .
J gene: TRBJ2-3
CDR3 protein: CASKRQRGLHTDTQYF
CDR3 DNA: TGTGCCAGCAAGCGTCAAAGGGGACTGCACACAGATACGCAGTATTTT

CDR3 length: 16
clone size: .
V gene: TRBV23-1
D gene: TRBD1
J gene: TRBJ2-7
CDR3 protein: CASSRRTGSSSYEQYF
CDR3 DNA: TGCGCCAGCAGTCGTCGGACAGGGTCCAGCTCCTACGAGCAGTACTTC

CDR3 length: 17
clone size: few
V gene: TRBV19
D gene: .
J gene: TRBJ1-2
CDR3 protein: CASKGSLLGTHLGGYTF
CDR3 DNA: TGTGCCAGTAAAGGCTCCCTCCTCGGGACACACCTTGGTGGCTACACCTTC

CDR3 length: 15
clone size: few
V gene: TRBV4-1
D gene: .
J gene: TRBJ1-1
CDR3 protein: CASSPLSGPRTEAFF
CDR3 DNA: TGCGCCAGCAGCCCGCTGAGCGGGCCACGGACTGAAGCTTTCTTT

CDR3 length: 14
clone size: .
V gene: TRBV11-3
D gene: .
J gene: TRBJ1-1
CDR3 protein: CASSSMQKNTEAFF
CDR3 DNA: TGTGCCAGCAGCTCAATGCAGAAGAACACTGAAGCTTTCTTT

CDR3 length: 12
clone size: .
V gene: TRBV7-2
D gene: .
J gene: TRBJ2-1
CDR3 protein: CASSDSYNEQFF
CDR3 DNA: TGTGCCAGCAGCGACAGTTACAATGAGCAGTTCTTC

CDR3 length: 14
clone size: .
V gene: TRBV5-1
D gene: .
J gene: TRBJ2-7
CDR3 protein: CASSLGLGIYEQYF
CDR3 DNA: TGCGCCAGCAGCTTGGGACTAGGGATCTACGAGCAGTACTTC

CDR3 length: 15
clone size: .
V gene: TRBV5-1
D gene: TRBD2
J gene: TRBJ2-5
CDR3 protein: CASSLSGVYQETQYF
CDR3 DNA: TGCGCCAGCAGCCTTAGCGGGGTTTATCAAGAGACCCAGTACTTC

CDR3 length: 14
clone size: .
V gene: TRBV2
D gene: .
J gene: TRBJ1-5
CDR3 protein: CASSGGGGNQPQHF
CDR3 DNA: TGTGCCAGCAGTGGGGGGGGCGGCAATCAGCCCCAGCATTTT

CDR3 length: 16
clone size: .
V gene: TRBV5-1
D gene: TRBD2
J gene: TRBJ2-3
CDR3 protein: CASSLGPSGTTDTQYF
CDR3 DNA: TGCGCCAGCAGCCTCGGGCCTAGCGGGACCACAGATACGCAGTATTTT

CDR3 length: 12
clone size: .
V gene: TRBV6-1
D gene: .
J gene: TRBJ2-3
CDR3 protein: CASSSQTDTQYF
CDR3 DNA: TGTGCCAGCAGTTCGCAGACAGATACGCAGTATTTT

CDR3 length: 15
clone size: .
V gene: TRBV7-9
D gene: .
J gene: TRBJ1-1
CDR3 protein: CASSLAGGYGAEAFF
CDR3 DNA: TGTGCCAGCAGCTTAGCGGGCGGCTACGGGGCTGAAGCTTTCTTT

CDR3 length: 17
clone size: .
V gene: TRBV19
D gene: .
J gene: TRBJ1-6
CDR3 protein: CASSKDRPSSYNSPLHF
CDR3 DNA: TGTGCCAGTAGTAAGGACAGACCAAGCTCCTATAATTCACCCCTCCACTTT

CDR3 length: 14
clone size: .
V gene: TRBV28
D gene: .
J gene: TRBJ2-1
CDR3 protein: CASKRSGGHNEQFF
CDR3 DNA: TGTGCCAGCAAAAGATCAGGCGGGCACAATGAGCAGTTCTTC

CDR3 length: 13
clone size: .
V gene: TRBV18
D gene: TRBD1
J gene: TRBJ2-7
CDR3 protein: CASSPGTGDEQYF
CDR3 DNA: TGTGCCAGCTCACCGGGGACAGGGGACGAGCAGTACTTC

CDR3 length: 15
clone size: .
V gene: TRBV7-7
D gene: .
J gene: TRBJ2-5
CDR3 protein: CASSLGAGVRETQYF
CDR3 DNA: TGTGCTAGCAGCTTAGGGGCAGGGGTTCGGGAGACCCAGTACTTC

CDR3 length: 15
clone size: .
V gene: TRBV4-1
D gene: .
J gene: TRBJ2-1
CDR3 protein: CASSQLGLLAHNQFF
CDR3 DNA: TGCGCCAGCAGCCAATTGGGACTGCTGGCTCACAACCAGTTCTTC

CDR3 length: 15
clone size: .
V gene: TRBV11-2
D gene: .
J gene: TRBJ1-5
CDR3 protein: CASSSLQGPNQPQHF
CDR3 DNA: TGTGCCAGCAGCTCACTACAGGGCCCCAATCAGCCCCAGCATTTT

CDR3 length: 16
clone size: few
V gene: TRBV7-8
D gene: TRBD1
J gene: TRBJ1-6
CDR3 protein: CASSFPLRTGNSPLHF
CDR3 DNA: TGTGCCAGCAGCTTTCCCCTCCGGACAGGAAATTCACCCCTCCACTTT

CDR3 length: 13
clone size: .
V gene: TRBV18
D gene: .
J gene: TRBJ1-1
CDR3 protein: CASSQGLDTEAFF
CDR3 DNA: TGTGCCAGCTCACAGGGGTTAGACACTGAAGCTTTCTTT

CDR3 length: 17
clone size: .
V gene: TRBV5-1
D gene: TRBD2
J gene: TRBJ2-3
CDR3 protein: CASSLAGLAGSTDTQYF
CDR3 DNA: TGCGCCAGCAGCTTGGCCGGACTAGCGGGGAGCACAGATACGCAGTATTTT

CDR3 length: 16
clone size: .
V gene: TRBV7-9
D gene: .
J gene: TRBJ1-5
CDR3 protein: CASSLTGGAGNQPQHF
CDR3 DNA: TGTGCCAGCAGCTTAACGGGGGGAGCGGGCAATCAGCCCCAGCATTTT